This T cell receptor beta chain was sequenced for a study of T-cell memory formation after mild COVID-19. Study observations and caveats: In pre-infection memory, a portion of responding clones appeared, which suggested that cross-reactive memory joined.

To note about this clonotype: The antigen remains undetermined.

The V gene's germline CDR1 is KGHSH and CDR2 LQKENI. This CDR3 is built from 12 residues. V shed 1 base and J shed 0 bases, with 1 base lying between them. TCRdb analysed the 5' RACE reads with MiXCR anew, one entry per CDR3 protein. In the table there are some 300,000 distinct CDR3 sequences, around 20% of which are singletons. V gene TRBV18 combines with J gene TRBJ2-7, with unresolved D. Material: PBMCs or a T cell subset sorted from them (not recorded which). The TCR sequence derives from a man aged 18 to 30 who had mild COVID-19 (a few samples of this study predate the infection). Cell type and time point are not known. The CDR3 is CASSPHSYEQYV. CDR3 coding DNA: TGTGCCAGCTCACCACACTCCTACGAGCAGTACGTC.